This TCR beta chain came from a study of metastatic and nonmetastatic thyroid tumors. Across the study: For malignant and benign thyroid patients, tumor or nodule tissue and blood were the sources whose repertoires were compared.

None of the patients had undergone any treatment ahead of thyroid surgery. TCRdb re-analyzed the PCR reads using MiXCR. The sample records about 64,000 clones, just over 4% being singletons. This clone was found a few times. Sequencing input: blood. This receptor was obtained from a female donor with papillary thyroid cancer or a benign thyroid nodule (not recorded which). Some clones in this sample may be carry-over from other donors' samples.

CDR3 amino acids: CSAGGQGDASPLHF. The CDR3 coding sequence is TGCAGTGCTGGAGGACAGGGGGACGCTTCACCCCTCCACTTT. The chain joins TRBV20-1 to TRBJ1-6; TRBD1 agrees at 10 bases. CDR1 and CDR2 (germline): DFQATT, SNEGSKA (reference sequence). J gave up 9 bases and V 5 bases, and 7 bases lay outside the gene matches. The CDR3 loop spans 14 amino acids.